Reported below is one T cell receptor (beta chain). What it binds is not known. The data stem from a study of blood T cells in healthy people across ages. Healthy Caucasian individuals from Russia aged about 6 to 100 served as donors. Study-wide findings and caveats: TCR beta diversity correlated strongly with naive T cell percentage.

For the second PCR, which ran for roughly 6 to 12 cycles, a sample-barcoded 5' primer and a J-beta primer mix were used. TCRdb processed the 5' RACE reads anew with MiXCR; each CDR3 protein has one entry. Of about 800,000 distinct CDR3 sequences listed, 58% are singletons. Germline CDR1 reads LGHNA; CDR2 reads YNFKEQ. V trimming: 0 bases; J trimming: 8 bases; junction bases outside the gene matches: 15. The CDR3 loop spans 18 amino acids. Sequencing was carried out using blood. The J gene is TRBJ1-4, the V gene TRBV4-2, with 7 bases matching TRBD1. The clonotype was recovered from a young man in good health. Written as DNA, the CDR3 is TGTGCCAGCAGCCAAGATCCGGGACAGATACTCTTCGGCGAAAAACTGTTTTTT. This gives the protein CASSQDPGQILFGEKLFF.